This TCR beta chain was found in a study of blood T cell repertoires in COVID-19. Study-level information: Sample material is recorded as cDNA or gDNA derived from T cells, B-cell-depleted T cells, or PBMCs.

CDR1 LNHDA and CDR2 SQIVND come from the germline V gene (reference sequence). V dropped 7 bases and J dropped 0; count of bases not matched to a gene: 4. The CDR3 covers 15 residues. Original methodology: Amplified reference gene primers provided the basis for estimating nucleated cell counts. Clones were sequenced by immunoSEQ multiplex PCR, and TCRdb holds only the in-frame ones, with some missing. V and J calls and clone size are copied from that table; D and trimming were computed from the DNA. The sample holds approximately 170,000 clones, 86% seen once. This TCR was recovered from a woman between 70 and 85 years old with acute or convalescent COVID-19. What was sequenced was peripheral blood. J is TRBJ1-5 and V is TRBV19, with TRBD1 identical over 9 bases. DNA of the CDR3: TGTGCCAGTACCCCGACAGGGGGTAGCAATCAGCCCCAGCATTTT. As protein: CASTPTGGSNQPQHF.